These T cell receptor beta chains were read from a single sample in a study of monozygotic twins with inflammatory bowel disease. TCRdb derives one entry per CDR3 protein from the 5' RACE reads, leaving out DNA. The sample table includes about 300,000 distinct CDR3 sequences. Sequencing input: blood. These receptor sequences come from a human donor with ulcerative colitis or Crohn's disease, or a healthy co-twin of an affected twin (not recorded which). Each CDR3 is given with its conserved first and last residue. Fields, in order: J gene, V gene, CDR3 protein.

J: TRBJ2-1; V: TRBV5-1; CDR3: CASSYTSGQYNEQFF
J: TRBJ2-3; V: TRBV5-1; CDR3: CASSGRTGTPDTQYF
J: TRBJ2-3; V: TRBV5-1; CDR3: CASSLVPVGTDTQYF
J: TRBJ2-2; V: TRBV5-1; CDR3: CASSGGQGATGELFF
J: TRBJ1-4; V: TRBV28; CDR3: CASREQGAGEKLFF
J: TRBJ1-1; V: TRBV6-2/TRBV6-3; CDR3: CASSPGLGARTEAFF
J: TRBJ2-5; V: TRBV20-1; CDR3: CSALDRYLQETQYF
J: TRBJ2-2; V: TRBV7-8; CDR3: CASCVAGVDRTGELFF
J: TRBJ2-3; V: TRBV20-1; CDR3: CSASGWAGTSTDTQYF
J: TRBJ2-1; V: TRBV7-9; CDR3: CASSPVSRRGLGQFF
J: TRBJ2-7; V: TRBV5-1; CDR3: CASTSGTARSEQYF
J: TRBJ2-7; V: TRBV24-1; CDR3: CATSDAGAKTYEQYF
J: TRBJ2-7; V: TRBV7-2; CDR3: CASSTRTPSYEQCF
J: TRBJ2-7; V: TRBV29-1; CDR3: CSGGDASTEQYF
J: TRBJ1-1; V: TRBV11-2; CDR3: CASSLDLLDSADTEAFF
J: TRBJ2-3; V: TRBV4-2; CDR3: CASSRSGGGTDTQYF
J: TRBJ1-5; V: TRBV6-6; CDR3: CAAQGGYSNQPQHF
J: TRBJ2-7; V: TRBV6-1; CDR3: CASSRKPVVGAGEQYF
J: TRBJ2-7; V: TRBV10-1; CDR3: CASGTRDYEQYF
J: TRBJ2-7; V: TRBV10-2; CDR3: CASRDSHRYEQYF
J: TRBJ2-5; V: TRBV5-1; CDR3: CASSLINLGGEETQYF
J: TRBJ2-7; V: TRBV6-2/TRBV6-3; CDR3: CASSYFSYEQYF
J: TRBJ1-1; V: TRBV5-1; CDR3: CASSSLSMNTEAFF
J: TRBJ1-1; V: TRBV5-1; CDR3: CASRFTGTLNTEAFF
J: TRBJ2-3; V: TRBV24-1; CDR3: CATSDLQGETDTQYF
J: TRBJ1-3; V: TRBV7-8; CDR3: CASSPGAGARNTIYF
J: TRBJ1-3; V: TRBV20-1; CDR3: CSASIPDRFSGNTIYF
J: TRBJ2-3; V: TRBV7-2; CDR3: CASSLAAAPQYF
J: TRBJ2-7; V: TRBV29-1; CDR3: CSVNSGGSYEQYF
J: TRBJ1-6; V: TRBV6-5; CDR3: CASRSWRNNSPLHF
J: TRBJ2-3; V: TRBV7-2; CDR3: CASSSGLRDGDTQYF
J: TRBJ2-7; V: TRBV10-3; CDR3: CAIGSGTYEQYF
J: TRBJ1-5; V: TRBV28; CDR3: CASSTGQPQHF
J: TRBJ2-4; V: TRBV3-1; CDR3: CASSQGRGQAIAKNIQYF
J: TRBJ2-7; V: TRBV7-2; CDR3: CASSKDRPLDEQYF
J: TRBJ2-3; V: TRBV7-3; CDR3: CASSLKVSAVTSGRMADTQYF
J: TRBJ2-7; V: TRBV6-1; CDR3: CASSPQGAATYEQYF
J: TRBJ2-1; V: TRBV7-2; CDR3: CASSSERGALLF
J: TRBJ2-2; V: TRBV5-6; CDR3: CASSPPLRGTTGELFF
J: TRBJ2-3; V: TRBV7-2; CDR3: CASSSRQNTQYF
J: TRBJ2-1; V: TRBV27; CDR3: CASSGTGDNEQFF
J: TRBJ2-5; V: TRBV28; CDR3: CASSLRGRVGETQYF
J: TRBJ2-7; V: TRBV27; CDR3: CASSSLAGAEQYF
J: TRBJ1-1; V: TRBV18; CDR3: CASSPKTGGIATEAFF
J: TRBJ1-2; V: TRBV20-1; CDR3: CSASVGQDYGYTF
J: TRBJ2-3; V: TRBV15; CDR3: CATSKWTGVLGTQYF
J: TRBJ2-3; V: TRBV20-1; CDR3: CSALRAGTDTQYF
J: TRBJ2-7; V: TRBV5-5; CDR3: CASSLALVPYEQYF
J: TRBJ1-5; V: TRBV19; CDR3: CASSRAQMNQPQHF
J: TRBJ2-3; V: TRBV10-3; CDR3: CAISVRTGSTDTQYF
J: TRBJ1-4; V: TRBV29-1; CDR3: CSANGPNEKLFF
J: TRBJ2-7; V: TRBV7-9; CDR3: CASSFRADSYEQYF
J: TRBJ2-4; V: TRBV12-3/TRBV12-4; CDR3: CASSAETENIQYF
J: TRBJ1-5; V: TRBV18; CDR3: CASSPDGSSIMSQHF
J: TRBJ2-3; V: TRBV30; CDR3: CAWSVLAGGPDTQYF
J: TRBJ1-2; V: TRBV2; CDR3: CASRRDHNYGYTF
J: TRBJ2-1; V: TRBV9; CDR3: CASSDGLAGGISYNEQFF
J: TRBJ1-2; V: TRBV4-3; CDR3: CASSQDVRADFYGYTF
J: TRBJ2-2; V: TRBV11-1; CDR3: CASSSQGSTGELFF